The present entry profiles one T cell receptor beta chain with its context. Its antigen is still unknown. This entry is derived from a study of T cell responses to AZD1222 COVID-19 vaccine. Sequencing used immunoSEQ multiplex PCR; TCRdb keeps in-frame clones, though not all of them. The repertoire includes roughly 140,000 clones, 90% to 95% of them detected once, and 5% sits in the top ten. The CDR3 has 11 amino acids. V lost 8 bases, J lost 1 base, and 5 bases lay in between. CDR1 is SGHAT, CDR2 FQNNGV, per germline. Notes on the study in general: When two AZD1222 doses had been given, Spike-specific TCR breadth and depth rose. AZD1222 recipients seropositive at baseline numbered only six or seven.

The receptor was derived from an adult in good health. The chain recombines TRBV11-2 with TRBJ1-2; D call uncertain. The source material was peripheral blood, sampled on day 0 of AZD1222 vaccination. The CDR3 nucleotides are TGTGCCAGCTCCGTTAACTATGGCTACACCTTC. Its translation: CASSVNYGYTF.